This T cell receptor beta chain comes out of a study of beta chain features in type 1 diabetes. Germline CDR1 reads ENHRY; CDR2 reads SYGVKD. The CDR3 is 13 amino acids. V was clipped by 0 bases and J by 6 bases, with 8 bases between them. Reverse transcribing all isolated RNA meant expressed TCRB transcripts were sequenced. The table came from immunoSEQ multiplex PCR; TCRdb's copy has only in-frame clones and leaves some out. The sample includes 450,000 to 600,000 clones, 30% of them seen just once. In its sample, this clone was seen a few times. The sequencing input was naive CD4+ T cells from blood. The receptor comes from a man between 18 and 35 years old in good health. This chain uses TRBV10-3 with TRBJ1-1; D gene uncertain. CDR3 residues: CAISESEGSEAFF. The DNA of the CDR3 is TGTGCCATCAGTGAGTCAGAAGGGTCTGAAGCTTTCTTT.